Below are 10 T cell receptor beta chains sequenced from a single sample in a study of glioma-infiltrating T cells. TCR alpha and beta CDR3 regions were amplified from RNA using iRepertoire nested multiplex PCR. TCRdb used MiXCR to reprocess the multiplex PCR reads, holding one entry per CDR3 protein. Among roughly 200,000 distinct CDR3 sequences, around 40% were seen once, and the ten largest hold 5.2%. The sequencing sample was made of glioma tissue, nonneoplastic brain tissue, or PBMCs (not recorded which). Source of these receptors: a human donor with low-grade glioma or glioblastoma, undergoing nonglioma brain surgery, or in good health (not recorded which).

This clonotype appeared once. The gene calls are TRBV7-2 and TRBJ2-7, with 8 bases that match TRBD1. The CDR3 runs to 15 residues. Per germline, CDR1 SGHTA and CDR2 FQGNSA. Trimming at V came to 5 bases and at J to 1 base, leaving 7 bases not matched to a gene. CDR3 in amino acids: CASSTTGVGSYEQYF. The CDR3 nucleotides read TGTGCCAGCAGCACGACAGGGGTGGGGTCCTACGAGCAGTACTTC.

This clonotype was observed at least ten times. V and J are TRBV6-1 and TRBJ2-1; TRBD2 matches 7 bases. Germline loops: CDR1 MNHNS, CDR2 SASEGT. CDR3 size: 13 residues. V was pared by 7 bases and J by 9 bases, with 9 bases of the junction left unmatched. CDR3 loop: CASIGTIGREQFF. The CDR3 DNA reads as TGTGCCAGCATCGGGACTATCGGTCGTGAGCAGTTCTTC.

Turning to this clonotype: A much bigger clone sits one base away, suggesting this may be a read error. This chain links TRBV7-8 with TRBJ2-1; D is unclear. Gene TRBJ2-7 matches the end of the DNA better, so the J call may be wrong. The CDR3 spans 11 residues. Germline V gene data show CDR1 as SGHVS and CDR2 as FQNEAQ. CDR3 sequence reads: CASSLMNEQYF. The DNA for the CDR3 is TGTGCCAGCAGCTTAATGAATGAGCAGTACTTC.

This clonotype was observed a few times. The junction departs from germline at one end; a sequencing error may be responsible. The chain links TRBV19 to TRBJ2-1, with D possibly TRBD2 on 5 matching bases. The germline V gene has CDR1 LNHDA and CDR2 SQIVND (reference sequence). The CDR3 has 12 residues. The CDR3 here is CASSIDRGSLYF. The CDR3 DNA reads TGTGCCAGTAGTATAGATCGGGGTAGTCTGTACTTC.

In the case of this clonotype: It may be a read error: a sequence one base away is much more abundant. The chain uses TRBV15 and TRBJ2-7, with 7 nucleotides matching TRBD2. Germline V gene data show CDR1 as LNHNV and CDR2 as YYDKDF (reference sequence). This CDR3 has 16 amino acids. The CDR3 loop reads CATSPLVGGSKDEKYF. In nucleotides, the CDR3 is TGTGCCACCAGCCCCCTTGTAGGCGGGAGTAAGGACGAGAAGTACTTC.

This clonotype was recorded a few times. The chain couples TRBV5-1 to TRBJ2-2; the match to TRBD2 covers 10 bases. The ends lost 6 bases at V and 7 bases at J; junction bases unmatched: 18. This CDR3 has 18 residues. Germline V CDR1 and CDR2: SGHRS, YFSETQ. The DNA for the CDR3 is TGCGCCAGCACCGAACGGAGAATAGGGACTAGCGTTGGCGGGGAGCTGTTTTTT. It codes for CASTERRIGTSVGGELFF.

As to this clonotype: With a much larger clone just one base away, this may be a read error. This chain connects TRBV28 to TRBJ2-5; D is unresolved. Germline-derived CDR1 and CDR2 are MDHEN and SYDVKM. V was shortened by 3 bases and J by 1 base, with 9 bases between the two germline ends. The CDR3 is made up of 14 amino acids. In nucleotides, the CDR3 is TGTGCCAGCAGTTTCATGTTGTGCCAAGAGACCCAGTACTTC. Amino acid sequence: CASSFMLCQETQYF. Using reference TRBV28 and TRBJ2-5 for the parts outside the CDR3, the full variable domain is DVKVTQSSRYLVKRTGEKVFLECVQDMDHENMFWYRQDPGLGLRLIYFSYDVKMKEKGDIPEGYSVSREKKERFSLILESASTNQTSMYLCASSFMLCQETQYFGPGTRLLVL.

Worth noting for this clonotype: A much larger clonotype is one base distant, so this may be a read error. J is TRBJ2-3 and V is TRBV12-3 or TRBV12-4; a possible D gene is TRBD2 (5 bases). There are 12 residues in the CDR3. V shed 6 bases and J shed 3 bases, with 7 bases lying between them. CDR3 sequence: CASRGRTDTQYF. The CDR3 DNA reads as TGTGCCAGCAGAGGGAGAACAGATACGCAGTATTTT.

Comments on this clonotype: It may be a read error: a sequence one base away is much more abundant. This chain connects TRBV28 to TRBJ1-3; weak D call: TRBD1 (5 bases). The germline CDR1 and CDR2 sequences are MDHEN and SYDVKM. The CDR3 sequence is 14 residues long. The DNA of the CDR3 is TGTGCCAGCAGTCCTGACAGCTCTGGAAACACCATGTATTTT. Protein sequence: CASSPDSSGNTMYF.

The sample holds many counts of this clonotype. This chain connects TRBV6-2 or TRBV6-3 to TRBJ2-3; TRBD2 aligns across 9 bases. Losses at the gene ends were 0 bases for V and 3 bases for J; bases not matched to a gene: 10. This CDR3 contains 18 residues. CDR1 and CDR2 from the germline V gene are MNHEY and SVGEGT. The CDR3: CASSYSRGLALHTDTQYF. Written as DNA, the CDR3 is TGTGCCAGCAGTTACTCCCGAGGACTAGCGTTACATACAGATACGCAGTATTTT.